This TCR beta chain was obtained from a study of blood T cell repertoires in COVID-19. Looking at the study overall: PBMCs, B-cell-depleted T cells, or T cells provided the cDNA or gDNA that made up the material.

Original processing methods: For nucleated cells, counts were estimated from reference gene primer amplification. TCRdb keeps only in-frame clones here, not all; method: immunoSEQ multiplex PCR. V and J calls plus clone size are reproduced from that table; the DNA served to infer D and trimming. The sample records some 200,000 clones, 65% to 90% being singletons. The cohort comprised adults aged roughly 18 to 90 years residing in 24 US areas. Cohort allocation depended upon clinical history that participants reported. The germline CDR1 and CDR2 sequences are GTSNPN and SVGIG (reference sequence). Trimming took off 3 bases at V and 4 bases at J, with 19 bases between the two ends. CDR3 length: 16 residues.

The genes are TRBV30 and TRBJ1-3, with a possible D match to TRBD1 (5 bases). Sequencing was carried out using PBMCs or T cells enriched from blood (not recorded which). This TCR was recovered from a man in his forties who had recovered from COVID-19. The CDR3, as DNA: TGTGCCTGGAGCCCCCGGCGCCCGGAGGGGGGAAACACCATATATTTT. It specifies CAWSPRRPEGGNTIYF. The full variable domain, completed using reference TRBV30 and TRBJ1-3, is SQTIHQWPATLVQPVGSPLSLECTVEGTSNPNLYWYRQAAGRGLQLLFYSVGIGQISSEVPQNLSASRPQDRQFILSSKKLLLSDSGFYLCAWSPRRPEGGNTIYFGEGSWLTVV.